This TCR beta chain was profiled in a study of cytomegalovirus exposure and HLA in healthy donors. Points from the study as a whole: A later analysis linked a missense variant in DCLRE1C to the trimming of TCR beta V and J genes.

There are 14 residues in the CDR3. V shed 3 bases, J shed 4 bases, and the junction held 5 bases outside the gene matches. Germline CDR1 and CDR2: MNHEY and SMNVEV (reference sequence). Both 60 Vbeta primers and 13 Jbeta primers went into the PCR. Using immunoSEQ multiplex PCR, the repertoire was profiled, and TCRdb retains in-frame clones only, with some absent. The table records over 150,000 clones, approximately 80% of them present only once. This clone has a handful of counts. Antigen: not known. The chain joins TRBV27 to TRBJ2-5; 7 bases fit TRBD2. Sequenced input: PBMCs. This TCR was sampled from a man in his thirties or forties in good health and CMV-seronegative. The CDR3 spells CASSFSGSGETQYF. DNA of the CDR3: TGTGCCAGCAGTTTTAGCGGGTCTGGAGAGACCCAGTACTTC.